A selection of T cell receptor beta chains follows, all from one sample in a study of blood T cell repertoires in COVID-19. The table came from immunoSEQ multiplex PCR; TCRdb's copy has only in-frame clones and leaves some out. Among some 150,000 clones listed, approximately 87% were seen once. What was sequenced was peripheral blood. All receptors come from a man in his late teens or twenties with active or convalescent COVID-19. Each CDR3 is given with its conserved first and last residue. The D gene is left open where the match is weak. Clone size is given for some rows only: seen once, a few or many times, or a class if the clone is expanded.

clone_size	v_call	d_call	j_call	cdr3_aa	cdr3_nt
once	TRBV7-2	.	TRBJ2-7	CASSLGRGSYEQYF	TGTGCCAGCAGCTTAGGAAGGGGCAGCTACGAGCAGTACTTC
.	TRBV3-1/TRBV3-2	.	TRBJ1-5	CASSQGTGGDQPQHF	TGTGCCAGCAGCCAAGGGACGGGGGGCGATCAGCCCCAGCATTTT
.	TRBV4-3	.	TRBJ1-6	CASSQESSHESPLHF	TGCGCCAGCAGCCAGGAGAGCAGTCATGAATCACCCCTCCACTTT
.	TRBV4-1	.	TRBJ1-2	CASSQVGAHNYGYTF	TGCGCCAGCAGCCAAGTAGGGGCTCACAACTATGGCTACACCTTC
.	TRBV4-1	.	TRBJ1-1	CASSQETGTEAFF	TGCGCCAGCAGCCAAGAGACGGGCACTGAAGCTTTCTTT
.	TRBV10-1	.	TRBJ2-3	CASSLGAVDTQYF	TGCGCCAGCAGTCTGGGGGCCGTGGATACGCAGTATTTT
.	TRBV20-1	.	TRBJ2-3	CSALSTDTQYF	TGCAGTGCTCTTAGCACAGATACGCAGTATTTT
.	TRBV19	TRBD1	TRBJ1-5	CASLGTRGHQPQHF	TGTGCCAGCCTTGGGACCAGGGGGCATCAGCCCCAGCATTTT
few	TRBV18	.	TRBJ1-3	CASSPDRVRGGNTIYF	TGTGCCAGCTCACCCGATCGGGTCCGAGGAGGAAACACCATATATTTT
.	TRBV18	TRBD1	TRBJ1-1	CASSPGTGSYTEAFF	TGTGCCAGCTCACCCGGGACAGGTTCATACACTGAAGCTTTCTTT
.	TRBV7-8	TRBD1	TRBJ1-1	CASSFSVWDRLSEAFF	TGTGCCAGCAGCTTTTCTGTTTGGGACAGGCTTTCTGAAGCTTTCTTT
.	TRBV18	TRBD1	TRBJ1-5	CASSPRGGQASVPQHF	TGTGCCAGCTCACCACGGGGGGGACAGGCTTCTGTCCCCCAGCATTTT
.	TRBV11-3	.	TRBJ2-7	CASSPPGTSTYEQYF	TGTGCCAGCAGCCCTCCGGGAACTAGCACCTACGAGCAGTACTTC
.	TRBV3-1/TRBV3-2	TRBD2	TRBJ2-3	CASSLTSGGAGDTQYF	TGTGCCAGCAGTCTCACTAGCGGGGGCGCGGGAGATACGCAGTATTTT
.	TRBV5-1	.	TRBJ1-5	CASSVEGGNQPQHF	TGCGCCAGCAGCGTAGAGGGGGGCAATCAGCCCCAGCATTTT
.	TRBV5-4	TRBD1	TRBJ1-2	CASSLMAGGIVGYTF	TGTGCCAGCAGCTTGATGGCAGGGGGTATAGTTGGCTACACCTTC
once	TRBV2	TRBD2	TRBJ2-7	CASSEEAGRTYEQYF	TGTGCCAGCAGTGAAGAAGCGGGGCGCACCTACGAGCAGTACTTC
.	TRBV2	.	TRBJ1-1	CASSEEPKQAFF	TGTGCCAGCAGTGAAGAGCCTAAACAAGCTTTCTTT
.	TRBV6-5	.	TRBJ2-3	CASRNIEGSDTQYF	TGTGCCAGCAGGAACATAGAGGGAAGTGATACGCAGTATTTT
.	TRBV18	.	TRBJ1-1	CASSAGTEAFF	TGTGCCAGCTCAGCCGGCACTGAAGCTTTCTTT
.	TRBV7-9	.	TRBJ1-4	CASSFSGGADEKLFF	TGTGCCAGCAGCTTTTCGGGGGGCGCAGATGAAAAACTGTTTTTT
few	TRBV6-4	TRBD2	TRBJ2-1	CASSPGLAEGYEQFF	TGTGCCAGCAGTCCGGGACTAGCGGAAGGGTATGAGCAGTTCTTC
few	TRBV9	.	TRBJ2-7	CASSVALDRGEQYF	TGTGCCAGCAGCGTAGCCCTCGATCGGGGGGAGCAGTACTTC
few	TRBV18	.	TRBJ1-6	CASSAMPSYNSPLHF	TGTGCCAGCTCAGCAATGCCGAGCTATAATTCACCCCTCCACTTT
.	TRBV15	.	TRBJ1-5	CATSRAGGVQNQPQHF	TGTGCCACCAGCAGAGCGGGAGGGGTTCAGAATCAGCCCCAGCATTTT
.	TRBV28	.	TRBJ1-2	CASSLPSRTVDGYTF	TGTGCCAGCAGTTTGCCCAGCCGGACAGTCGATGGCTACACCTTC
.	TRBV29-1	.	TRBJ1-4	CSGDWGGKLFF	TGCAGTGGGGACTGGGGCGGAAAACTGTTTTTT
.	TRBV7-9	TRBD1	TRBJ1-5	CASSHWDRGKDQPQHF	TGTGCCAGCAGCCACTGGGACAGGGGAAAAGATCAGCCCCAGCATTTT
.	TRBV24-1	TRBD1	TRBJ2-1	CATSGGQGAGNEQFF	TGTGCCACCAGTGGGGGACAGGGGGCGGGCAATGAGCAGTTCTTC
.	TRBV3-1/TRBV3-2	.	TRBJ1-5	CASSHPNQPQHF	TGTGCCAGCAGCCACCCGAATCAGCCCCAGCATTTT
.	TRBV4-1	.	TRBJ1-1	CASSHPPGGLDTEAFF	TGCGCCAGCAGCCATCCACCGGGTGGTCTGGACACTGAAGCTTTCTTT
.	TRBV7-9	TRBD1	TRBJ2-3	CASSLASGGVGTQYF	TGTGCCAGCAGCTTAGCCTCAGGGGGAGTAGGTACGCAGTATTTT
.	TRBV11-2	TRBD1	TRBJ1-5	CASSLGTGGNQPQHF	TGTGCCAGCAGCCTAGGGACAGGGGGTAATCAGCCCCAGCATTTT
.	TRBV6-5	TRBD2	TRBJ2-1	CASSPGGYNEQFF	TGTGCCAGCAGCCCCGGGGGGTACAATGAGCAGTTCTTC
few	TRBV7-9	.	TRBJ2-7	CASSLRQALSYEQYF	TGTGCCAGCAGCTTACGACAGGCACTCTCCTACGAGCAGTACTTC
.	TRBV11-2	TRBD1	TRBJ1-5	CASSLGTGQPQHF	TGTGCCAGCAGCTTAGGGACAGGCCAGCCCCAGCATTTT
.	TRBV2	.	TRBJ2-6	CASSGEISGANVLTF	TGTGCCAGCAGTGGGGAGATCTCTGGGGCCAACGTCCTGACTTTC
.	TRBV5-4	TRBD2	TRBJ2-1	CASRIAGGPHNEQFF	TGTGCCAGCAGGATAGCGGGGGGGCCGCACAATGAGCAGTTCTTC
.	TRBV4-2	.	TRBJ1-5	CASSQFGSAPTGNQPQHF	TGTGCCAGCAGCCAATTTGGTTCGGCGCCGACGGGAAATCAGCCCCAGCATTTT
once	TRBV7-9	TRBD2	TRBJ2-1	CASSLALGGRAIDEQFF	TGTGCCAGCAGCTTAGCGCTGGGCGGGAGGGCCATCGATGAGCAGTTCTTC
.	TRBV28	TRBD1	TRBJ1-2	CASRGQVGDGYTF	TGTGCCAGCCGGGGACAGGTGGGTGATGGCTACACCTTC